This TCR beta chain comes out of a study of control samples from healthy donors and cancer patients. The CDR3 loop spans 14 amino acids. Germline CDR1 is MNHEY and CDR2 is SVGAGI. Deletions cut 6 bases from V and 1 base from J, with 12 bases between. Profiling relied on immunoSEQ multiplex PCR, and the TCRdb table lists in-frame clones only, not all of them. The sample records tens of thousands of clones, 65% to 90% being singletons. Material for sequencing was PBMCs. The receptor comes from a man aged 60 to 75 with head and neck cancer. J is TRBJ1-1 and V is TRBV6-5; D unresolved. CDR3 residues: CASSDRIPNTEAFF. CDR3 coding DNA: TGTGCCAGCAGCGACCGCATACCGAACACTGAAGCTTTCTTT.